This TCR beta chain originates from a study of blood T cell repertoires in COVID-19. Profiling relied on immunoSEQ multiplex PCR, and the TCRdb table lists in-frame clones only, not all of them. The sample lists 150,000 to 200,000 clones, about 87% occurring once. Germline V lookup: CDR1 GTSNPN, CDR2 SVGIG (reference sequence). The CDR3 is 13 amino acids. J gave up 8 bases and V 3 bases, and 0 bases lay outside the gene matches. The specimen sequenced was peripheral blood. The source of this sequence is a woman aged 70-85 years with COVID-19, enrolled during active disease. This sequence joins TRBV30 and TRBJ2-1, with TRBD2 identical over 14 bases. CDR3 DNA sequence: TGTGCCTGGAGGGGACTAGCGGGAGATGAGCAGTTCTTC. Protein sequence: CAWRGLAGDEQFF.